The T cell receptor beta chain under discussion was sequenced for a study of T cell changes during pregnancy in multiple sclerosis. Assay: immunoSEQ multiplex PCR; the TCRdb copy retains only in-frame clones and omits some. Of tens of thousands of clones detected, roughly 91% appear once; the ten largest clones hold approximately 0.61%. Per germline, CDR1 SEHNR and CDR2 FQNEAQ (reference sequence). Trimming took off 5 bases at V and 0 bases at J, with 10 bases between the two ends. This CDR3 region has 15 residues. Sequenced here: CD4+ T cells from peripheral blood mononuclear cells, sampled in the third trimester of pregnancy. The V call is TRBV7-9, the J call TRBJ1-4, with unresolved D. The clonotype originates from a female donor with multiple sclerosis, enrolled in a pregnancy study. The DNA of the CDR3 is TGTGCCAGCAGCCCGCCGGGTGCAACTAATGAAAAACTGTTTTTT. It is translated as CASSPPGATNEKLFF.